Each of the 19 T cell receptor beta chains below was sequenced from the same sample in a study of blood T cell repertoires in COVID-19. The repertoire was sequenced with immunoSEQ multiplex PCR; TCRdb's copy has only in-frame clones and lacks some. The table lists around 150,000 clones, roughly 90% of them singletons, with 4.8% in the top ten. Sequenced material: peripheral blood. These receptors were collected from a man aged 30 to 45 with COVID-19, enrolled during active disease.

CDR3 in amino acids: CACTQGGVYGYTF. As DNA, the CDR3 is TGTGCCTGTACCCAAGGCGGGGTCTATGGCTACACCTTC. The chain joins TRBV30 to TRBJ1-2, with D uncertain. The length of the CDR3 is 13 residues. Trimming pared 6 bases from V and 4 bases from J, leaving 15 bases between. Germline assignment: CDR1 GTSNPN and CDR2 SVGIG (reference sequence).

The chain links TRBV29-1 to TRBJ1-3; no clear D. The CDR3 contains 12 residues. With 6 bases removed from V and 0 bases from J, the gap between germline ends came to 6 bases. Germline assignment: CDR1 SQVTM and CDR2 ANQGSEA. The CDR3 here is CSVTSSGNTIYF. Written as DNA, the CDR3 is TGCAGCGTCACAAGCTCTGGAAACACCATATATTTT.

The V gene is TRBV27, the J gene TRBJ1-1; TRBD1 agrees at 8 bases. CDR3 length: 14 residues. The V segment lost 5 bases and the J segment 3 bases; nucleotides outside the gene matches: 5. Germline CDR1 MNHEY, CDR2 SMNVEV (reference sequence). The CDR3 sequence: CASSKGQGYTEAFF. CDR3 coding DNA: TGTGCCAGCAGTAAAGGACAGGGTTACACTGAAGCTTTCTTT.

This chain links TRBV15 with TRBJ2-7, with 13 bases matching TRBD2. This CDR3 has 17 residues. V shed 0 bases and J 0 bases; nucleotides not matched to a gene: 2. CDR1 and CDR2 (germline): LNHNV, YYDKDF (reference sequence). CDR3 protein: CATSRDGTSGTSYEQYF. The DNA of the CDR3 is TGTGCCACCAGCAGAGACGGGACTAGCGGGACCTCCTACGAGCAGTACTTC.

The chain joins TRBV18 to TRBJ1-1; tentatively, D is TRBD1 (6 bases). CDR1 is KGHSH, CDR2 LQKENI, per germline. The CDR3 length is 17 residues. V lost 2 bases and J lost 1, with 17 bases in between. The CDR3 protein is CASSPRSGAQPNTEAFF. The CDR3 DNA sequence: TGTGCCAGCTCACCAAGGTCAGGGGCGCAACCGAACACTGAAGCTTTCTTT.

This chain links TRBV25-1 with TRBJ1-1, with D uncertain. Looked up from germline, CDR1 is MGHDK and CDR2 is SYGVNS. Trimming cost V 6 bases and J 1 base, with 12 bases left between them. The CDR3 has 14 residues. The CDR3 region has the DNA TGTGCCAGCAGCCTCGGGTCCCCGAACACTGAAGCTTTCTTT. This gives the protein CASSLGSPNTEAFF.

The chain is built from TRBV6-2 or TRBV6-3 and TRBJ2-7, with TRBD2 matching over 9 bases. The ends lost 2 bases at V and 2 bases at J; junction bases unmatched: 7. The CDR3 consists of 16 residues. Germline lookup yields CDR1 MNHEY and CDR2 SVGEGT. Here the CDR3 reads CASSYRRLAEAYEQYF. As DNA, the CDR3 is TGTGCCAGCAGTTACCGTCGACTAGCGGAGGCCTACGAGCAGTACTTC.

The chain employs TRBV19 and TRBJ1-5; the match to TRBD1 covers 9 bases. CDR1 and CDR2 from the germline V gene are LNHDA and SQIVND (reference sequence). With V trimmed by 3 bases and J by 3 bases, 3 bases remained unmatched. The CDR3 sequence is 15 residues long. The CDR3 region is CASSIWTGDNQPQHF. As DNA, the CDR3 is TGTGCCAGTAGTATCTGGACAGGGGACAATCAGCCCCAGCATTTT.

The chain is built from TRBV19 and TRBJ2-7; 8 nucleotides agree with TRBD1. Germline V gene sequence: CDR1 LNHDA, CDR2 SQIVND (reference sequence). The CDR3 length is 14 residues. J lost 4 bases, V lost 3 bases, and 5 bases had no gene match. CDR3 sequence: CASSIGQGAYEQYF. Here the CDR3 DNA reads TGTGCCAGTAGTATCGGGCAGGGGGCATACGAGCAGTACTTC.

This clone was detected a few times. This rearrangement joins TRBV28 to TRBJ2-1; the match to TRBD2 covers 13 bases. CDR1 and CDR2 from the germline V gene are MDHEN and SYDVKM. The CDR3 length is 14 residues. Unmatched junction bases numbered 3, after V lost 4 bases and J lost 9 bases. CDR3: CASSWTSGSSEQFF. As DNA, the CDR3 is TGTGCCAGCAGTTGGACTAGCGGGAGTAGTGAGCAGTTCTTC.

CDR3 DNA: TGCAGCGTTGGGGACAGGGGGCACGAGCAGTACTTC. Its protein is CSVGDRGHEQYF. The rearrangement links TRBV29-1 to TRBJ2-7, with 12 bases fitting TRBD1. CDR1 is SQVTM, CDR2 ANQGSEA, per germline. The CDR3 sequence is 12 residues long. The V gene end was trimmed by 4 bases and the J gene end by 5 bases; junction bases not matched to a gene: 0.

The chain employs TRBV3-1 (or the pseudogene TRBV3-2) and TRBJ2-1, with 8 bases lining up with TRBD2. The ends lost 1 base at V and 7 bases at J; junction bases unmatched: 9. This CDR3 comprises 16 residues. Germline CDR1 is LGHDT and CDR2 is YNNKEL (reference sequence). CDR3 residues: CASSQVRGGRLNEQFF. In nucleotides, the CDR3 is TGTGCCAGCAGCCAAGTGAGGGGCGGGAGGTTAAATGAGCAGTTCTTC.

This chain connects TRBV5-6 to TRBJ2-2; no clear D. Germline CDR1 and CDR2: SGHDT and YYEEEE. Trimming left V 6 bases short and J 4 bases short, with 16 bases between. The CDR3 is 15 residues long. This CDR3 reads CASNGQAGGTGELFF. The DNA for the CDR3 is TGTGCCAGCAACGGCCAGGCCGGTGGCACCGGGGAGCTGTTTTTT.

The chain uses TRBV19 and TRBJ1-5; D call uncertain. The length of the CDR3 is 15 residues. Deletions cut 3 bases from V and 2 bases from J, with 11 bases between. Germline V lookup: CDR1 LNHDA, CDR2 SQIVND (reference sequence). DNA of the CDR3: TGTGCCAGTAGTATCCAAGAGGCTGGCAATCAGCCCCAGCATTTT. Its protein product is CASSIQEAGNQPQHF.

The V gene is TRBV12-3 or TRBV12-4, the J gene TRBJ1-2; D may be TRBD1 (6 bases). Between the trimmed V and J ends, which lost 6 bases and 3 bases, there was a span of 8 bases. The CDR3 has 12 amino acids. CDR3 DNA sequence: TGTGCCAGCAGCCAGGGGTACTATGGCTACACCTTC. This encodes CASSQGYYGYTF.

The V gene is TRBV7-2, the J gene TRBJ2-5, with 10 bases aligning to TRBD1. The CDR3 sequence is 15 residues long. Germline V lookup: CDR1 SGHTA, CDR2 FQGNSA. V lost 3 bases, J lost 5 bases, and 6 bases stayed unmatched. This chain's CDR3 is CASSLTGGAWETQYF. The DNA of the CDR3 is TGTGCCAGCAGCTTGACAGGGGGCGCGTGGGAGACCCAGTACTTC. The full variable domain, with the rest looked up from reference TRBV7-2 and TRBJ2-5, is GAGVSQSPSNKVTEKGKDVELRCDPISGHTALYWYRQSLGQGLEFLIYFQGNSAPDKSGLPSDRFSAERTGGSVSTLTIQRTQQEDSAVYLCASSLTGGAWETQYFGPGTRLLVL.

This clone was seen only a few times. The gene calls are TRBV7-3 and TRBJ1-2, with 12 bases identical to TRBD1. The CDR3 consists of 15 residues. CDR1 and CDR2 from the germline V gene are SGHTA and FQGTGA. The V and J ends lost 3 bases and 6 bases, in that order; junction bases with no gene match: 5. The CDR3 loop reads CASSLEGQGADGYTF. Written as DNA, the CDR3 is TGTGCCAGCAGCTTGGAGGGACAGGGGGCAGATGGCTACACCTTC.

The CDR3 DNA reads TGTGCCAGCAGCTTAGCGGGGACAGTAAAAAACATTCAGTACTTC. It is translated as CASSLAGTVKNIQYF. The chain combines TRBV7-2 with TRBJ2-4, with 7 bases identical to TRBD1. V was pared by 0 bases and J by 4 bases, with 3 bases of the junction left unmatched. Germline CDR1 is SGHTA and CDR2 is FQGNSA. The length of the CDR3 is 15 residues. Together with reference TRBV7-2 and TRBJ2-4, the CDR3 gives the full variable domain: GAGVSQSPSNKVTEKGKDVELRCDPISGHTALYWYRQSLGQGLEFLIYFQGNSAPDKSGLPSDRFSAERTGGSVSTLTIQRTQQEDSAVYLCASSLAGTVKNIQYFGAGTRLSVL.

This clone was recorded only once. The chain has TRBV19 and TRBJ2-7, with D perhaps TRBD1 (5 bases). Per the germline V gene, CDR1 is LNHDA and CDR2 is SQIVND (reference sequence). Deletions cut 3 bases from V and 0 bases from J, with 9 bases between. The CDR3 covers 14 residues. The DNA of the CDR3 is TGTGCCAGTAGTATTTCAGGGAACTCCTACGAGCAGTACTTC. Encoded protein: CASSISGNSYEQYF.